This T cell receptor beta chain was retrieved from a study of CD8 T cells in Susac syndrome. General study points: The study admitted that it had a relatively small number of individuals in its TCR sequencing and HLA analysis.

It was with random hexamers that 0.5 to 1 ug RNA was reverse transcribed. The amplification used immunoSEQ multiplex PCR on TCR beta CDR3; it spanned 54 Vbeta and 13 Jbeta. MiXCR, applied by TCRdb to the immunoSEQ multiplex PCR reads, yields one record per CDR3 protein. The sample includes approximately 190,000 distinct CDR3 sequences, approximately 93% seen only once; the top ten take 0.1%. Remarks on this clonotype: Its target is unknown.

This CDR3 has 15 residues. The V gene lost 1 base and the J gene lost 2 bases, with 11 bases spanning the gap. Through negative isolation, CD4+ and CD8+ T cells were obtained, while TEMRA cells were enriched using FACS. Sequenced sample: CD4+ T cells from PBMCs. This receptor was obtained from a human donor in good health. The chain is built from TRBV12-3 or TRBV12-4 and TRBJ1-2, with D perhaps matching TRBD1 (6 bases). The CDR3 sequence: CASSLGGASNYGYTF. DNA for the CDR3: TGTGCCAGCAGTTTAGGGGGGGCTTCAAACTATGGCTACACCTTC.